Sequencing of this T cell receptor (beta chain) was carried out in a study of blood T cell repertoires in COVID-19. For the study at large: Acute and convalescent COVID-19 samples came from the United States, Italy and Spain.

Only in-frame clones appear in the TCRdb table, and some are missing; sequencing was by immunoSEQ multiplex PCR. The table lists 120,000 or so clones, approximately 80% of them singletons. The germline V and J ends were trimmed by 5 bases and 2 bases, with 12 bases remaining between them. Germline V gene sequence: CDR1 MNHEY, CDR2 SVGEGT. This CDR3 has 15 residues. The chain links TRBV6-2 or TRBV6-3 to TRBJ2-2, with TRBD1 as a possible D gene (6 bases). The sample comprised peripheral blood. This TCR was recovered from a woman between 50 and 59 years old with acute or convalescent COVID-19. CDR3 DNA sequence: TGTGCCAGCAGTGTCCACAGGGCTAACACCGGGGAGCTGTTTTTT. It yields the protein CASSVHRANTGELFF.